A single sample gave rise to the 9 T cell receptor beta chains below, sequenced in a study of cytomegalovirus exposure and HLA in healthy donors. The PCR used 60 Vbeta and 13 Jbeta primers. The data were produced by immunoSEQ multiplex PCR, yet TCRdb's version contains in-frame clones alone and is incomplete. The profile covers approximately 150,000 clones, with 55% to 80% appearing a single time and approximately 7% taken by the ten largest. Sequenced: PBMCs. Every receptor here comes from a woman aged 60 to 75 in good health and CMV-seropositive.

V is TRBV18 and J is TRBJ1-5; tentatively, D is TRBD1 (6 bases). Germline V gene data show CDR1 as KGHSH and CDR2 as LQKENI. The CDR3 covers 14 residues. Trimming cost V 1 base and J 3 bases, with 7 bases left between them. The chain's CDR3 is CASSPRQDNQPQHF. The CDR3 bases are TGTGCCAGCTCACCACGACAGGACAATCAGCCCCAGCATTTT.

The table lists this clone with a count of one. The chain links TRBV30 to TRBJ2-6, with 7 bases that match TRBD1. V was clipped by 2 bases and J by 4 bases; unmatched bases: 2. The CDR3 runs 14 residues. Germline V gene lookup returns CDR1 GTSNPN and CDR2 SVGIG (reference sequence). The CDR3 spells CAWSLGQGANVLTF. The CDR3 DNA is TGTGCCTGGAGTCTGGGACAGGGGGCCAACGTCCTGACTTTC.

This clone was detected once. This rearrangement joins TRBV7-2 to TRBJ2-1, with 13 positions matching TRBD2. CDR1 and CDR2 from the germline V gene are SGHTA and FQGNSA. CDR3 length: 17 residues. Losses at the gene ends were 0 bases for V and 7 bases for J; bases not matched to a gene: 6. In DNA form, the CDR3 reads TGTGCCAGCAGCTTAGCAGGGGGGACTAGCGGGACGAATGAGCAGTTCTTC. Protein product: CASSLAGGTSGTNEQFF.

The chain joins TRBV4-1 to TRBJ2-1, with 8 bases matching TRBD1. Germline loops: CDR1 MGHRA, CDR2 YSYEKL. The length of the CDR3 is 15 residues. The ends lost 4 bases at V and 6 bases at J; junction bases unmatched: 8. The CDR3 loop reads CASSLGQGGRNEQFF. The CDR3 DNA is TGCGCCAGCAGCCTTGGACAGGGCGGTCGCAATGAGCAGTTCTTC.

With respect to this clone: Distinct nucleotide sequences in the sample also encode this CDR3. CDR3 DNA: TGCAGCGTTGAAGATCCGAGGGGGCTGGGATCTTACAATGAGCAGTTCTTC. The encoded protein is CSVEDPRGLGSYNEQFF. This rearrangement joins TRBV29-1 to TRBJ2-1, with 7 bases aligning to TRBD1. Losses at the gene ends were 0 bases for V and 4 bases for J; bases not matched to a gene: 12. The CDR3 extends over 17 amino acids. Germline V gene lookup returns CDR1 SQVTM and CDR2 ANQGSEA.

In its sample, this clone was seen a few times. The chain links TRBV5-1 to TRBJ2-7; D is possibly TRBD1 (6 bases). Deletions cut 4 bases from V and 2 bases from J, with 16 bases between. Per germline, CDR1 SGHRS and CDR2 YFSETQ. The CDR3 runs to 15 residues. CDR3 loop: CASSLARQATYEQYF. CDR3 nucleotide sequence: TGCGCCAGCAGCCTTGCACGACAGGCGACCTACGAGCAGTACTTC.

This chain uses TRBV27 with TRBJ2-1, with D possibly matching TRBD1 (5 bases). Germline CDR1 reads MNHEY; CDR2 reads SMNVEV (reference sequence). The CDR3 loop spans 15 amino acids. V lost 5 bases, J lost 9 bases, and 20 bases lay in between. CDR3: CASSRQNFPNLEQFF. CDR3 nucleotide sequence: TGTGCCAGCAGTCGACAGAACTTTCCGAATCTTGAGCAGTTCTTC.

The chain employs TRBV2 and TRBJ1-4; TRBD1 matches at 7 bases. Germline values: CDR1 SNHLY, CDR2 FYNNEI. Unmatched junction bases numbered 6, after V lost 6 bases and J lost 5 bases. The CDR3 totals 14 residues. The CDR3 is CASSPGTVNEKLFF. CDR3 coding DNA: TGTGCCAGCAGCCCCGGGACAGTGAATGAAAAACTGTTTTTT.

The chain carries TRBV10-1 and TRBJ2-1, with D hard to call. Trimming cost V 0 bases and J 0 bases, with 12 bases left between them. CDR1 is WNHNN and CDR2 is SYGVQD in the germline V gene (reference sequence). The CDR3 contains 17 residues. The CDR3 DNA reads TGCGCCAGCAGTGAGTCGAGATATAGTAGCTCCTACAATGAGCAGTTCTTC. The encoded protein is CASSESRYSSSYNEQFF.